The next 30 T cell receptor beta chains were all read from a single sample in a study of T cell responses to AZD1222 COVID-19 vaccine. The data were produced by immunoSEQ multiplex PCR, yet TCRdb's version contains in-frame clones alone and is incomplete. The sample yields more than 100,000 clones, 80% to 90% seen once. The sample here was peripheral blood, taken on day 0 of AZD1222 vaccination. These receptors originate from an adult in good health.

The chain joins TRBV2 to TRBJ1-5; D is ambiguous. The V gene's germline CDR1 is SNHLY and CDR2 FYNNEI. There are 15 residues in the CDR3. V dropped 0 bases and J dropped 1 base, with 7 bases sitting between them. The CDR3 region is CASSEARSSNQPQHF. CDR3 bases: TGTGCCAGCAGTGAAGCACGGTCGAGCAATCAGCCCCAGCATTTT. The full variable domain, its missing parts supplied by reference TRBV2 and TRBJ1-5, is EPEVTQTPSHQVTQMGQEVILRCVPISNHLYFYWYRQILGQKVEFLVSFYNNEISEKSEIFDDQFSVERPDGSNFTLKIRSTKLEDSAMYFCASSEARSSNQPQHFGDGTRLSIL.

This chain's CDR3 is CASSRTGGQPQHF. CDR3 DNA sequence: TGTGCCAGCAGTCGAACCGGTGGTCAGCCCCAGCATTTT. The chain links TRBV6-5 to TRBJ1-5; D is unclear. V was shortened by 5 bases and J by 6 bases, with 11 bases between the two germline ends. Germline V lookup: CDR1 MNHEY, CDR2 SVGAGI. The CDR3 covers 13 residues.

The chain links TRBV24-1 to TRBJ2-3; 10 bases agree with TRBD1. The CDR3 spans 15 residues. CDR1 is KGHDR, CDR2 SFDVKD, per germline. J lost 6 bases, V lost 7 bases, and 9 bases had no gene match. The CDR3 coding sequence is TGTGCCACCAGCCGGACAGGGGGGGGTTTGGATACGCAGTATTTT. Translated: CATSRTGGGLDTQYF.

The chain employs TRBV6-1 and TRBJ2-7; the D gene is possibly TRBD2 (5 bases). This CDR3 has 14 residues. Germline-derived CDR1 and CDR2 are MNHNS and SASEGT. V shed 2 bases and J shed 7 bases, with 15 bases lying between them. The CDR3 DNA reads as TGTGCCAGCAGTGAATCGGGCGGGCCTCGGGAGCAGTACTTC. Protein: CASSESGGPREQYF.

This chain links TRBV7-3 with TRBJ2-3, with D possibly TRBD2 on 6 matching bases. V shed 5 bases and J shed 0 bases, with 15 bases lying between them. The CDR3 is 16 residues long. CDR1 is SGHTA, CDR2 FQGTGA, per germline. The CDR3 DNA reads TGTGCCAGCAGCCCCTACGGAGGGGAGAGCACAGATACGCAGTATTTT. Amino acid sequence: CASSPYGGESTDTQYF.

This clone was observed a single time. The rearrangement joins TRBV12-1 to TRBJ2-6. TRBV12-1 is annotated as a pseudogene. The CDR3 consists of 18 residues. This CDR3 reads CASSFPSRGPSGANVLTF. For the CDR3, the DNA is TGTGCCAGCAGTTTCCCGAGCCGGGGCCCTTCTGGGGCCAACGTCCTGACTTTC.

This clone was detected only a few times. The chain joins TRBV6-6 to TRBJ1-1; a possible D gene is TRBD1 (5 bases). V dropped 2 bases and J dropped 5 bases, with 12 bases sitting between them. Germline CDR1 and CDR2: MNHNY and SVGAGI (reference sequence). The CDR3 covers 14 residues. CDR3 nucleotides: TGTGCCAGCAGTTACCCGGCGGCAGGGACTGAAGCTTTCTTT. Translating it yields CASSYPAAGTEAFF.

The V gene is TRBV18, the J gene TRBJ2-3; the D is unclear. The CDR3 runs 11 residues. V was cut by 3 bases and J by 4 bases, with 2 bases left in between. The germline V gene has CDR1 KGHSH and CDR2 LQKENI. The DNA for the CDR3 is TGTGCCAGCTCACCTGCAGATACGCAGTATTTT. This codes for CASSPADTQYF.

This chain joins TRBV6-1 and TRBJ1-6, with TRBD1 matching over 7 bases. The CDR3 length is 13 residues. Germline V CDR1 and CDR2: MNHNS, SASEGT. With V trimmed by 2 bases and J by 8 bases, 0 bases remained unmatched. The CDR3 DNA reads TGTGCCAGCAGTGAACAGGGGGATTCACCCCTCCACTTT. This sequence encodes CASSEQGDSPLHF.

This rearrangement joins TRBV2 to TRBJ1-5, with 11 bases matching TRBD1. The CDR3 sequence is 17 residues long. J lost 4 bases, V lost 1 base, and 6 bases had no gene match. Per the germline V gene, CDR1 is SNHLY and CDR2 is FYNNEI. This CDR3 reads CASSEGGQGVSNQPQHF. The CDR3 DNA sequence: TGTGCCAGCAGTGAAGGGGGACAGGGGGTTTCAAATCAGCCCCAGCATTTT.

The chain combines TRBV15 with TRBJ2-7; 7 bases match TRBD2. Trimming took 4 bases from V and 1 from J; bases not matched to a gene: 10. The CDR3 spans 16 residues. CDR1 is LNHNV, CDR2 YYDKDF, per germline (reference sequence). CDR3 protein: CATSTSLGGRSYEQYF. Here the CDR3 DNA reads TGTGCCACCAGCACCAGTCTCGGCGGGAGATCCTACGAGCAGTACTTC.

This chain links TRBV19 with TRBJ2-5, with unresolved D. Trimming took off 7 bases at V and 5 bases at J, with 8 bases between the two ends. There are 11 residues in the CDR3. CDR1 and CDR2 from the germline V gene are LNHDA and SQIVND (reference sequence). The CDR3 nucleotides are TGTGCCAGTACCGTCGCGGAGACCCAGTACTTC. This encodes CASTVAETQYF.

The chain recombines TRBV6-4 with TRBJ2-3; D ambiguous. Germline values: CDR1 MRHNA, CDR2 SNTAGT. This CDR3 has 13 amino acids. V was pared by 2 bases and J by 0 bases, with 3 bases between. The CDR3 protein is CASSDKSTDTQYF. CDR3 bases: TGTGCCAGCAGTGACAAGAGCACAGATACGCAGTATTTT.

This clone has just one count. The V and J genes are TRBV4-1 and TRBJ1-1; no firm D call. Germline loops: CDR1 MGHRA, CDR2 YSYEKL. V lost 4 bases to trimming and J lost 0 bases, with 12 bases between them. The CDR3 covers 15 residues. CDR3 residues: CASSPSRALNTEAFF. In DNA form, the CDR3 reads TGCGCCAGCAGCCCTTCGCGGGCCTTGAACACTGAAGCTTTCTTT.

The CDR3 reads CASSVNWWSSYEQYF. DNA of the CDR3: TGTGCCAGCAGCGTAAATTGGTGGAGCTCCTACGAGCAGTACTTC. The chain joins TRBV9 to TRBJ2-7; D call uncertain. Trimming cost V 1 base and J 0 bases, with 11 bases left between them. This CDR3 is built from 15 residues. The V gene's germline CDR1 is SGDLS and CDR2 YYNGEE.

The chain is built from TRBV29-1 and TRBJ1-1; 9 bases are shared with TRBD1. The CDR3 is made up of 13 amino acids. J was trimmed by 4 bases and V by 7 bases; bases with no gene match: 7. Germline V lookup: CDR1 SQVTM, CDR2 ANQGSEA. For the CDR3, the DNA is TGCAGCGGTCACAGGGGGCTGGGCACTGAAGCTTTCTTT. The encoded protein is CSGHRGLGTEAFF.

The chain couples TRBV2 to TRBJ1-6, with D possibly matching TRBD1 (5 bases). This CDR3 region has 14 residues. V was clipped by 3 bases and J by 12 bases, with 15 bases between them. The germline V gene has CDR1 SNHLY and CDR2 FYNNEI. In DNA, the CDR3 is TGTGCCAGCAGTGAGGGAGCAGGGTGGGGACCCCTCCACTTT. Translated, it gives CASSEGAGWGPLHF. Supplemented by reference TRBV2 and TRBJ1-6, the full variable domain reads EPEVTQTPSHQVTQMGQEVILRCVPISNHLYFYWYRQILGQKVEFLVSFYNNEISEKSEIFDDQFSVERPDGSNFTLKIRSTKLEDSAMYFCASSEGAGWGPLHFGNGTRLTVT.

This chain uses TRBV6-5 with TRBJ1-5; 8 nucleotides match TRBD1. CDR1 and CDR2 from the germline V gene are MNHEY and SVGAGI. This CDR3 spans 15 amino acids. Trimming removed 6 bases from V and 1 base from J; junction bases left unmatched: 5. CDR3 in amino acids: CASRRQGISNQPQHF. DNA for the CDR3: TGTGCCAGCAGAAGACAGGGGATAAGCAATCAGCCCCAGCATTTT.

The chain recombines TRBV6-5 with TRBJ1-4; the D gene is possibly TRBD1 (6 bases). The germline V gene has CDR1 MNHEY and CDR2 SVGAGI. V lost 6 bases and J 7 bases, leaving 12 bases between the germline ends. There are 13 residues in the CDR3. In nucleotides, the CDR3 is TGTGCCAGCAGCAGGGGCTGGGCTGAAAAACTGTTTTTT. Translation gives CASSRGWAEKLFF.

This chain links TRBV3-1 (or the pseudogene TRBV3-2) with TRBJ1-5; no clear D. Deletions cut 0 bases from V and 4 bases from J, with 10 bases between. Per germline, CDR1 LGHDT and CDR2 YNNKEL (reference sequence). CDR3 length equals 15 residues. The CDR3 reads CASSQDAAGNQPQHF. The CDR3 DNA is TGTGCCAGCAGCCAAGATGCGGCAGGTAATCAGCCCCAGCATTTT.

This chain joins TRBV5-1 and TRBJ2-3; D is unclear. Germline loops: CDR1 SGHRS, CDR2 YFSETQ. The CDR3 extends over 15 amino acids. Trimming removed 0 bases from V and 0 bases from J, with 8 bases in between. The CDR3 sequence: CASSLVGASTDTQYF. For the CDR3, the DNA is TGCGCCAGCAGCTTGGTTGGCGCTAGCACAGATACGCAGTATTTT.

The rearrangement uses TRBV25-1 and TRBJ2-5, with D perhaps matching TRBD2 (6 bases). V lost 3 bases, J lost 2 bases, and 13 bases lay in between. Germline CDR1 is MGHDK and CDR2 is SYGVNS. This CDR3 contains 15 residues. The CDR3 DNA reads as TGTGCCAGCAGTGACCCCAGAGGAGGGCAAGAGACCCAGTACTTC. It is translated as CASSDPRGGQETQYF.

This chain links TRBV5-1 with TRBJ1-3; the D gene is possibly TRBD1 (5 bases). Trimming removed 2 bases from V and 2 bases from J, with 11 bases in between. CDR3 length: 15 residues. Germline V gives CDR1 SGHRS, CDR2 YFSETQ. CDR3 sequence reads: CASSFTGRAGNTIYF. CDR3 in DNA: TGCGCCAGCAGCTTTACGGGCAGGGCTGGAAACACCATATATTTT.

The chain employs TRBV27 and TRBJ2-1; 10 nucleotides align to TRBD2. V lost 4 bases to trimming and J lost 0 bases; unmatched junction nucleotides: 6. Germline loops: CDR1 MNHEY, CDR2 SMNVEV (reference sequence). The CDR3 contains 17 residues. The CDR3 coding sequence is TGTGCCAGCAGTTCGGTTAGCGGGAGGAGCTCCTACAATGAGCAGTTCTTC. This encodes CASSSVSGRSSYNEQFF.

The genes are TRBV3-1 (or the pseudogene TRBV3-2) and TRBJ2-7, with a tentative D call TRBD1 (6 bases). The germline V gene has CDR1 LGHDT and CDR2 YNNKEL (reference sequence). CDR3 length: 15 residues. Trimming pared 3 bases from V and 3 bases from J, leaving 15 bases between. This chain's CDR3 is CASSHRGGQLYEQYF. For the CDR3, the DNA is TGTGCCAGCAGCCACAGAGGCGGACAGCTCTACGAGCAGTACTTC.

This clone was seen just once. Additional DNA sequences in this sample encode the identical CDR3. The chain couples TRBV20-1 to TRBJ2-1; D possibly matches TRBD1 or TRBD2 (5 bases each). Looked up from germline, CDR1 is DFQATT and CDR2 is SNEGSKA (reference sequence). V dropped 6 bases and J dropped 10 bases, with 13 bases sitting between them. The CDR3 consists of 11 residues. In DNA form, the CDR3 reads TGCAGTGCCCGAGTGGGGACCGAGCAGTTCTTC. As protein: CSARVGTEQFF.

The CDR3 here is CSVESEGAMNGYTF. CDR3 bases: TGCAGCGTTGAGTCGGAGGGGGCGATGAATGGCTACACCTTC. J is TRBJ1-2 and V is TRBV29-1, with TRBD1 identical over 7 bases. Trimming cost V 3 bases and J 6 bases; bases outside gene matches: 10. Germline CDR1 is SQVTM and CDR2 is ANQGSEA. This CDR3 contains 14 residues.

This chain connects TRBV5-1 to TRBJ2-5, with 7 bases identical to TRBD2. The germline V gene has CDR1 SGHRS and CDR2 YFSETQ. The CDR3 contains 15 residues. J gave up 4 bases and V 3 bases, and 9 bases lay outside the gene matches. The CDR3 protein is CASSSLAELLETQYF. In DNA, the CDR3 is TGCGCCAGCAGCTCTCTAGCGGAATTATTAGAGACCCAGTACTTC.

The J gene is TRBJ1-1, the V gene TRBV6-5; D gene uncertain. The CDR3 length is 12 residues. CDR1 is MNHEY and CDR2 is SVGAGI in the germline V gene. Deletions cut 6 bases from V and 6 bases from J, with 11 bases between. The CDR3 region has the DNA TGTGCCAGCAGCGGCGTCTGGGCTGAAGCTTTCTTT. It translates to CASSGVWAEAFF.

This rearrangement joins TRBV28 to TRBJ2-1; D call uncertain. V lost 2 bases and J lost 10, with 9 bases in between. Germline lookup yields CDR1 MDHEN and CDR2 SYDVKM. There are 12 residues in the CDR3. The CDR3 reads CASSLGPREQFF. The DNA of the CDR3 is TGTGCCAGCAGTTTAGGACCGAGGGAGCAGTTCTTC.